The 10 T cell receptor beta chains below all came from one sample that was sequenced in a study of cytomegalovirus exposure and HLA in healthy donors. The PCR contained 60 Vbeta and 13 Jbeta primers. Sequencing was performed with immunoSEQ multiplex PCR; in TCRdb, only in-frame clones are kept and a portion is missing. Here the sample spans about 130,000 clones, 80% being singletons. The sequenced sample was PBMCs. These TCRs come from a man between 25 and 39 years old in good health and CMV-seropositive.

This clone was counted a single time. This chain joins TRBV5-1 and TRBJ1-5, with 9 bases aligning to TRBD1. The CDR3 loop spans 14 amino acids. V lost 4 bases, J lost 5 bases, and 4 bases stayed unmatched. Germline-derived CDR1 and CDR2 are SGHRS and YFSETQ. The CDR3 region has the DNA TGCGCCAGCAGCAGGGGACAGGGAGATCAGCCCCAGCATTTT. Translation gives CASSRGQGDQPQHF.

The CDR3 sequence is CASTGNSNQPQHF. Written as DNA, the CDR3 is TGTGCCAGCACTGGCAATAGCAATCAGCCCCAGCATTTT. The V gene is TRBV6-1, the J gene TRBJ1-5; D call uncertain. V lost 7 bases to trimming and J lost 0 bases, with 7 bases between them. The germline gives CDR1 MNHNS, CDR2 SASEGT. The CDR3 sequence is 13 residues long.

The chain recombines TRBV19 with TRBJ1-6; no clear D. The CDR3 totals 15 residues. V was cut by 6 bases and J by 7 bases, with 16 bases left in between. Germline V gene sequence: CDR1 LNHDA, CDR2 SQIVND (reference sequence). For the CDR3, the DNA is TGTGCCAGTAGGAGTTCCGGGGTCATAAATTCACCCCTCCACTTT. Amino acid sequence: CASRSSGVINSPLHF.

CDR3 residues: CAISESRAGDSGNTIYF. The CDR3 DNA sequence: TGTGCCATCAGTGAGTCGAGGGCAGGCGACTCTGGAAACACCATATATTTT. The chain uses TRBV10-3 and TRBJ1-3, with D uncertain. CDR1 ENHRY and CDR2 SYGVKD come from the germline V gene. Between the trimmed V and J ends, which lost 0 bases and 0 bases, there was a span of 12 bases. The CDR3 loop spans 17 amino acids.

The chain has TRBV12-5 and TRBJ1-1, with D unclear. Trimming cost V 1 base and J 5 bases, with 5 bases left between them. The CDR3 is made up of 12 amino acids. The V gene's germline CDR1 is LGHNT and CDR2 FRNRAP. The CDR3 region has the DNA TGTGCTAGTGGTTTGGGGGCGACTGAAGCTTTCTTT. Its translation is CASGLGATEAFF.

V usage is TRBV6-5 and J usage is TRBJ1-1; D not resolved. The CDR3 is 14 amino acids. Germline assignment: CDR1 MNHEY and CDR2 SVGAGI. Trimming took off 2 bases at V and 5 bases at J, with 12 bases between the two ends. CDR3 protein: CASSYTPAGTEAFF. CDR3 coding DNA: TGTGCCAGCAGTTACACCCCGGCGGGAACTGAAGCTTTCTTT.

This clone appeared a single time. The J gene is TRBJ1-6, the V gene TRBV10-1; 9 bases agree with TRBD1. Germline V gives CDR1 WNHNN, CDR2 SYGVQD (reference sequence). The J segment lost 10 bases and the V segment lost 9 bases, leaving 10 bases of the junction unmatched. CDR3 length: 14 residues. The CDR3 DNA reads TGCGCCAGGAACTGGGACAGGGTACCCTCACCCCTCCACTTT. It specifies CARNWDRVPSPLHF.

V is TRBV4-2 and J is TRBJ1-1; D call uncertain. Per germline, CDR1 LGHNA and CDR2 YNFKEQ. This CDR3 has 16 amino acids. V was cut by 1 base and J by 1 base, with 13 bases left in between. The CDR3 loop is CASSQALGVGNTEAFF. In DNA, the CDR3 is TGTGCCAGCAGCCAAGCGCTAGGAGTGGGGAACACTGAAGCTTTCTTT.

To note about this clone: The same CDR3 also results from other DNA sequences found in this sample. The rearrangement joins TRBV4-1 to TRBJ1-1, with D perhaps matching TRBD1 (5 bases). Looked up from germline, CDR1 is MGHRA and CDR2 is YSYEKL. Trimming removed 1 base at V and 1 base at J, with 10 bases between. This CDR3 is built from 15 residues. The CDR3 sequence: CASSQVRQGNTEAFF. The CDR3 region has the DNA TGCGCCAGCAGCCAAGTAAGGCAGGGGAACACTGAAGCTTTCTTT.

CDR3 loop: CASGSSEDFNEKLFF. The CDR3 DNA follows: TGTGCTAGTGGTTCGTCGGAGGATTTCAATGAAAAACTGTTTTTT. The J gene is TRBJ1-4, the V gene TRBV12-5; D gene uncertain. The CDR3 length is 15 residues. From germline, CDR1 is LGHNT and CDR2 FRNRAP. The V gene lost 4 bases and the J gene lost 5 bases, with 14 bases spanning the gap. Full variable domain (outside the CDR3, taken from reference TRBV12-5 and TRBJ1-4): DARVTQTPRHKVTEMGQEVTMRCQPILGHNTVFWYRQTMMQGLELLAYFRNRAPLDDSGMPKDRFSAEMPDATLATLKIQPSEPRDSAVYFCASGSSEDFNEKLFFGSGTQLSVL.